This is a list of T cell receptor beta chains from one sample in a study of blood T cell repertoires in COVID-19. This table comes from immunoSEQ multiplex PCR, and its TCRdb copy is limited to in-frame clones, with some not included. The sample lists 150,000 to 200,000 clones; 78% were seen once. The specimen was peripheral blood. The origin of the receptors is a woman over 75 with active or convalescent COVID-19. CDR3s include the opening cysteine and the closing phenylalanine or tryptophan. Only part of the rows carry a size: once, few, many, or a class if the clone is expanded.

J gene,clone size,V gene,CDR3 protein
TRBJ2-5,.,TRBV28,CASSLAWGRLAVQETQYF
TRBJ2-5,.,TRBV28,CASSLRLAGDINQETQYF
TRBJ1-4,.,TRBV29-1,CSVAGTGGVGNEKLFF
TRBJ1-1,.,TRBV28,CASSGQGTEAFF
TRBJ1-6,.,TRBV18,CASSDSRNSPLHF
TRBJ2-5,once,TRBV7-2,CASSLVVGRQETQYF
TRBJ2-2,.,TRBV7-9,CASSLAGGHTGELFF
TRBJ2-3,.,TRBV5-5,CASSYGTSGGAADTQYF
TRBJ1-1,once,TRBV29-1,CSVSDGGNTEAFF
TRBJ2-3,.,TRBV5-1,CASSLSSSTDTQYF
TRBJ1-4,.,TRBV28,CASSSLSQGDEKLFF
TRBJ2-1,.,TRBV7-6,CASSPIDSYNEQFF
TRBJ1-5,.,TRBV24-1,CATSDPGQGKGQPQHF
TRBJ2-5,few,TRBV5-1,CASSRVLTGEETQYF
TRBJ2-1,.,TRBV5-1,CASSPTALESQFF
TRBJ2-5,.,TRBV7-6,CASSLAVTGLETQYF
TRBJ1-5,few,TRBV3-1/TRBV3-2,CASSQDRRGGEGQPQHF
TRBJ1-2,.,TRBV18,CASSPQGGDYGYTF
TRBJ1-2,.,TRBV13,CASSLGVEDGYTF
TRBJ2-7,.,TRBV6-2/TRBV6-3,CASSNLNRGPYEQYF
TRBJ2-1,once,TRBV7-8,CASSVGGGSRRNEQFF
TRBJ1-6,.,TRBV6-5,CASRIQGAGNSPLHF
TRBJ1-5,.,TRBV2,CASKLEKLNNQPQHF